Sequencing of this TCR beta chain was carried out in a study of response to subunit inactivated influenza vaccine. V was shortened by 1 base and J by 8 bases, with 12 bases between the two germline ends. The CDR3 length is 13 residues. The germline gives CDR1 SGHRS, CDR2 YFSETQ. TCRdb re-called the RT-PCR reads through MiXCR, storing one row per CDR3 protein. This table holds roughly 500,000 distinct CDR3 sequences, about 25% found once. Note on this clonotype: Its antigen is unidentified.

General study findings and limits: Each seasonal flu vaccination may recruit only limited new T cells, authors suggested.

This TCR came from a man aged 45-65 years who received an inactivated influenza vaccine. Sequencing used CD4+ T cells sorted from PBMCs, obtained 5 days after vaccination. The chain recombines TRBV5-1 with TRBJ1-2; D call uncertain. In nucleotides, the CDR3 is TGCGCCAGCAGCTTGCTTCCAGTGCAGGGCTACACCTTC. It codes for CASSLLPVQGYTF.